This TCR beta chain was sequenced in a study of spatial heterogeneity in lung cancer. Study-level information: Compared with alpha-chain sequences, beta-chain sequences were consistently detected in greater numbers. General study points: Ubiquitous expanded tumor TCRs appeared in blood more at resection than follow-up.

This clonotype was seen at least ten times. The antigen is unknown. Each TCR cDNA molecule carried a unique molecular identifier. TCRdb called the 5' RACE reads again in MiXCR, with one record for every CDR3 protein. The sample lists about 82,000 distinct CDR3 sequences, roughly 12% occurring once. Time point denoted: sample taken at primary tumor resection. Sequencing was performed on whole RNA extracted from tumor and nontumor lung tissue, or from frozen PBMC, and the material was left unsorted. A total of 72 untreated early-stage non-small cell lung cancer patients served as donors. CDR1 and CDR2 from the germline V gene are SGHRS and YFSETQ. V lost 4 bases to trimming and J lost 0 bases, with 16 bases between them. The CDR3 covers 16 residues.

This sequence was found in a male donor with early-stage non-small cell lung cancer. The genes are TRBV5-1 and TRBJ1-1; maybe TRBD1 (5 bases). This material consisted of PBMCs, taken at surgery. Written as DNA, the CDR3 is TGCGCCAGCAGCCCGTGGGACTTAAGAGTGAACACTGAAGCTTTCTTT. Translation: CASSPWDLRVNTEAFF.